A single sample gave rise to the 25 T cell receptor beta chains below, sequenced in a study of T cells expressing NK-cell markers. TCRdb reprocessed the 5' RACE reads and stores each CDR3 protein as one record, lacking DNA. The sample's table shows 350,000 to 450,000 distinct CDR3 sequences. Sequenced input: blood T cells: a sorted CD56 or NKG2C T cell subset, CD4+ or CD8+ T cells, or bulk PBMC T cells (not recorded which). The receptors were gathered from a man aged 18-70 years in good health.

This chain links TRBV9 with TRBJ1-6; without DNA, the TCRdb call of TRBD1 cannot be checked. This CDR3 contains 16 residues. Germline V gives CDR1 SGDLS, CDR2 YYNGEE. The CDR3 reads CASSAGQGVYNSPLHF.

J is TRBJ1-4 and V is TRBV6-5; TCRdb lists TRBD1, though no DNA is available to test this call. The CDR3 loop spans 13 amino acids. CDR1 is MNHEY, CDR2 SVGAGI, per germline. The CDR3 sequence is CASSYDRVEKLFF.

The genes are TRBV7-9 and TRBJ1-1; the D call from TCRdb, TRBD1, cannot be confirmed without DNA. In germline, CDR1 is SEHNR, CDR2 FQNEAQ (reference sequence). The CDR3 contains 15 residues. The chain's CDR3 is CASSSRDRLNTEAFF.

V usage is TRBV7-2 and J usage is TRBJ2-2. The CDR3 consists of 13 residues. Germline V CDR1 and CDR2: SGHTA, FQGNSA. CDR3 region: CASRPYLNGELFF. The full variable domain, with the rest looked up from reference TRBV7-2 and TRBJ2-2, is GAGVSQSPSNKVTEKGKDVELRCDPISGHTALYWYRQSLGQGLEFLIYFQGNSAPDKSGLPSDRFSAERTGGSVSTLTIQRTQQEDSAVYLCASRPYLNGELFFGEGSRLTVL.

The J gene is TRBJ2-2, the V gene TRBV5-4. The CDR3 contains 15 residues. CDR1 is SGHNT, CDR2 YYREEE, per germline (reference sequence). CDR3 amino acids: CASSGPGRNTGELFF.

The chain has TRBV2 and TRBJ2-2; lacking DNA, the TRBD2 call made by TCRdb goes unchecked. The CDR3 totals 15 residues. The V gene's germline CDR1 is SNHLY and CDR2 FYNNEI. The CDR3 spells CASRDTSWDTGELFF.

The chain has TRBV5-6 and TRBJ1-1; the D call from TCRdb, TRBD1, cannot be confirmed without DNA. The CDR3 spans 14 residues. Germline CDR1 SGHDT, CDR2 YYEEEE. CDR3 amino acids: CASSLPGGGTEAFF.

The V and J genes are TRBV18 and TRBJ2-3; the D call from TCRdb, TRBD1, cannot be confirmed without DNA. The CDR3 spans 15 residues. Germline V lookup: CDR1 KGHSH, CDR2 LQKENI. CDR3 residues: CASSSVGVSTDTQYF.

The rearrangement links TRBV2 to TRBJ2-1; with no DNA, the TCRdb D assignment of TRBD2 cannot be verified. The CDR3 runs 20 residues. The germline gives CDR1 SNHLY, CDR2 FYNNEI. CDR3 residues: CASRTPGLAGGRLSYNEQFF. The complete variable domain, with remaining parts taken from reference TRBV2 and TRBJ2-1, reads EPEVTQTPSHQVTQMGQEVILRCVPISNHLYFYWYRQILGQKVEFLVSFYNNEISEKSEIFDDQFSVERPDGSNFTLKIRSTKLEDSAMYFCASRTPGLAGGRLSYNEQFFGPGTRLTVL.

The chain uses TRBV7-9 and TRBJ2-5; TCRdb outputs TRBD2, but without DNA this stays unchecked. This CDR3 has 14 residues. CDR1 and CDR2 (germline): SEHNR, FQNEAQ (reference sequence). The CDR3 is CASNPGGATTTQYF.

This CDR3 reads CASSYGGTGHYEQYF. The rearrangement uses TRBV27 and TRBJ2-7; TCRdb indicates TRBD1, and absent DNA this call remains unverified. Germline V lookup: CDR1 MNHEY, CDR2 SMNVEV (reference sequence). The CDR3 sequence is 15 residues long.

The rearrangement links TRBV5-1 to TRBJ1-1. Germline V gene data show CDR1 as SGHRS and CDR2 as YFSETQ. The CDR3 runs to 15 residues. The chain's CDR3 is CASNSQGSQGAEAFF.

The chain joins TRBV12-3 or TRBV12-4 to TRBJ2-1; TCRdb outputs TRBD1, but without DNA this stays unchecked. There are 15 residues in the CDR3. The CDR3 spells CASSLYRDRYNEQFF.

The J gene is TRBJ2-1, the V gene TRBV6-1; absent DNA, TCRdb's TRBD1 call cannot be checked. This CDR3 has 16 residues. The V gene's germline CDR1 is MNHNS and CDR2 SASEGT. The CDR3 here is CASTLGTRASYNEQFF.

The chain employs TRBV11-2 and TRBJ2-7; the D call of TRBD2 rests on TCRdb alone, since no DNA is present to check it. The V gene's germline CDR1 is SGHAT and CDR2 FQNNGV. This CDR3 comprises 20 residues. CDR3 in amino acids: CASSPSGVFPTSGGRYEQYF.

The J gene is TRBJ1-2, the V gene TRBV21-1. TRBV21-1 is assigned pseudogene status. The CDR3 is 17 residues long. CDR3 loop: CASSKGGFAGEFYGYTF.

The CDR3 loop reads CATGGVVSETQYF. This sequence joins TRBV28 and TRBJ2-5; the TRBD2 assignment by TCRdb is unverifiable without DNA. The CDR3 extends over 13 amino acids. Germline V gene data show CDR1 as MDHEN and CDR2 as SYDVKM.

The V call is TRBV28, the J call TRBJ1-6. Germline CDR1 MDHEN, CDR2 SYDVKM. There are 12 residues in the CDR3. CDR3 region: CASRVYNSPLHF.

The V gene is TRBV11-2, the J gene TRBJ2-2. This CDR3 is built from 14 residues. Germline V gene sequence: CDR1 SGHAT, CDR2 FQNNGV. CDR3 sequence reads: CASSLDLAAGELFF.

The V gene is TRBV5-1, the J gene TRBJ2-7. The CDR3 sequence is 14 residues long. The germline V gene has CDR1 SGHRS and CDR2 YFSETQ. This CDR3 is CASSDPGATYEQYF.

J is TRBJ1-4 and V is TRBV25-1. The V gene's germline CDR1 is MGHDK and CDR2 SYGVNS. This CDR3 has 15 residues. CDR3 protein: CASSESWRAREKLFF. The whole variable domain, remainder taken from reference TRBV25-1 and TRBJ1-4, is EADIYQTPRYLVIGTGKKITLECSQTMGHDKMYWYQQDPGMELHLIHYSYGVNSTEKGDLSSESTVSRIRTEHFPLTLESARPSHTSQYLCASSESWRAREKLFFGSGTQLSVL.

This rearrangement joins TRBV6-5 to TRBJ1-6. Germline CDR1 is MNHEY and CDR2 is SVGAGI. The CDR3 consists of 16 residues. The CDR3 region is CASSSLRRAGGSPLHF.

V gene TRBV12-3 or TRBV12-4 combines with J gene TRBJ2-3; absent DNA, TCRdb's TRBD1 call cannot be checked. CDR3 length: 17 amino acids. CDR3 sequence reads: CASSLARGAASTDTQYF.

The rearrangement joins TRBV2 to TRBJ2-7; TCRdb designates TRBD2, a call that cannot be tested without DNA. Germline V gene lookup returns CDR1 SNHLY and CDR2 FYNNEI. The CDR3 runs 16 residues. The CDR3: CASSDIVGISSYEQYF.

The V and J genes are TRBV11-2 and TRBJ2-1; the D gene TCRdb calls, TRBD1, cannot be checked with no DNA. This CDR3 is built from 15 residues. The germline gives CDR1 SGHAT, CDR2 FQNNGV. The CDR3 spells CASSFSRGRGNEQFF.